These 19 T cell receptor beta chains originate from one sample sequenced in a study of T-cell reconstitution after alpha-beta-depleted transplantation in children. Overall study results and limits: When one year had passed after transplant, most T-cell counts and diversity came from newly produced T cells.

Their antigens remain unidentified. Researchers prepared the TCRbeta library using unique molecular identifiers, the study reports. One entry per CDR3 protein results from TCRdb running MiXCR on the PCR reads. The table has 250,000 to 300,000 distinct CDR3 sequences, 7.5% to 9% seen once. Source: peripheral blood, taken 360 days after TCRalphabeta/CD19-depleted stem cell transplant. The receptors come from a female patient aged 2-10 years who had a stem cell transplant for Fanconi anemia, so the T cells may come from the graft donor.

Many counts were recorded for this clonotype. The V call is TRBV18, the J call TRBJ2-2; D is uncertain. Germline V lookup: CDR1 KGHSH, CDR2 LQKENI. This CDR3 region has 15 residues. V gave up 3 bases and J gave up 0 bases, with 8 bases separating them. The CDR3, as DNA: TGTGCCAGCTCACCGTTTGGGTCGAACACCGGGGAGCTGTTTTTT. It codes for CASSPFGSNTGELFF.

The sample holds many counts of this clonotype. The chain couples TRBV12-3 or TRBV12-4 to TRBJ1-4; no reliable D call. Trimming left V 2 bases short and J 8 bases short, with 15 bases between. The CDR3 sequence is 15 residues long. CDR3: CASSLYRQAGEKLFF. CDR3 sequence (DNA): TGTGCCAGCAGTTTATATAGGCAGGCCGGGGAAAAACTGTTTTTT.

This clonotype was seen a handful of times. The chain employs TRBV5-1 and TRBJ2-3; 11 bases match TRBD2. Germline CDR1 is SGHRS and CDR2 is YFSETQ. Germline trimming cut 2 bases from V and 8 bases from J; bases unmatched to any gene: 10. The CDR3 spans 16 residues. CDR3: CASSFLAGGLRGTQYF. DNA for the CDR3: TGCGCCAGCAGCTTCTTAGCGGGGGGGCTACGAGGTACGCAGTATTTT.

The rearrangement joins TRBV2 to TRBJ1-2; 8 bases match TRBD1. CDR3 length equals 13 residues. Unmatched junction bases numbered 2, after V lost 0 bases and J lost 8 bases. Per the germline V gene, CDR1 is SNHLY and CDR2 is FYNNEI. The CDR3 DNA follows: TGTGCCAGCAGTGAAGCGGACAGGGACGGCTACACCTTC. Residues: CASSEADRDGYTF.

This clonotype was observed many times. V is TRBV5-1 and J is TRBJ1-1; a possible D gene is TRBD1 (6 bases). V lost 2 bases and J lost 4, with 12 bases in between. CDR3 length: 14 amino acids. Germline CDR1 and CDR2: SGHRS and YFSETQ. CDR3 in amino acids: CASSFGTLFTEAFF. The CDR3 bases are TGCGCCAGCAGCTTCGGGACACTTTTCACTGAAGCTTTCTTT.

This rearrangement joins TRBV19 to TRBJ1-3; D gene unclear. CDR1 and CDR2 (germline): LNHDA, SQIVND (reference sequence). Trimming took 3 bases from V and 0 from J, leaving 6 bases between them. The CDR3 is 14 amino acids. As DNA, the CDR3 is TGTGCCAGTAGTATGCGCAGCTCTGGAAACACCATATATTTT. It translates to CASSMRSSGNTIYF.

This clonotype was picked up many times. The V and J genes are TRBV18 and TRBJ1-5, with D possibly TRBD1 on 5 matching bases. V lost 3 bases to trimming and J lost 4 bases, with 13 bases between them. This CDR3 spans 15 amino acids. Germline V lookup: CDR1 KGHSH, CDR2 LQKENI. CDR3 coding DNA: TGTGCCAGCTCACCGGACTCAGGGAGGAATCAGCCCCAGCATTTT. Translation: CASSPDSGRNQPQHF.

This clonotype was recorded a few times. The V and J genes are TRBV10-3 and TRBJ1-3; D perhaps matches TRBD1 (6 bases). V shed 2 bases and J shed 0 bases, with 11 bases lying between them. There are 16 residues in the CDR3. The germline gives CDR1 ENHRY, CDR2 SYGVKD. CDR3 nucleotide sequence: TGTGCCATCAGTGAGACAGGGAAGAGCTCTGGAAACACCATATATTTT. This encodes CAISETGKSSGNTIYF.

This clonotype was seen many times. The chain is built from TRBV5-8 and TRBJ2-7; 8 bases are shared with TRBD2. The CDR3 is made up of 15 amino acids. Germline CDR1 is SGHTS and CDR2 is YDEGEE. Trimming cost V 0 bases and J 5 bases; bases outside gene matches: 7. CDR3 in DNA: TGTGCCAGCAGCTTGGTTCGGGGGGGCATCAACGAGCAGTACTTC. Translating it yields CASSLVRGGINEQYF.

In its sample, this clonotype was seen many times. The V gene is TRBV13, the J gene TRBJ2-1; the match to TRBD2 covers 7 bases. V trimming: 5 bases; J trimming: 9 bases; junction bases outside the gene matches: 1. CDR3 size: 11 residues. CDR1 is PRHDT, CDR2 FYEKMQ, per germline (reference sequence). CDR3 sequence reads: CASSTSVEQFF. CDR3 bases: TGTGCCAGCAGCACTAGCGTTGAGCAGTTCTTC.

This clonotype was observed many times. The chain joins TRBV28 to TRBJ2-3, with D maybe TRBD2 (5 bases). V shed 4 bases and J shed 6 bases, with 5 bases lying between them. Germline V gives CDR1 MDHEN, CDR2 SYDVKM. This CDR3 is built from 11 residues. The CDR3 loop is CASSWRDTQYF. The CDR3 nucleotides are TGTGCCAGCAGTTGGAGGGATACGCAGTATTTT.

The sample holds a few counts of this clonotype. J is TRBJ1-5 and V is TRBV4-2; no clear D gene. V lost 1 base to trimming and J lost 10 bases, with 8 bases between them. Germline CDR1 LGHNA, CDR2 YNFKEQ. This CDR3 has 12 amino acids. CDR3 nucleotides: TGTGCCAGCAGCCAAGTGGAAGGACCCCAGCATTTT. Its protein product is CASSQVEGPQHF.

This clonotype turned up a few times. V is TRBV20-1 and J is TRBJ1-6; TRBD1 matches at 7 bases. V shed 6 bases, J shed 0 bases, and the junction held 11 bases outside the gene matches. The CDR3 has 17 amino acids. Germline assignment: CDR1 DFQATT and CDR2 SNEGSKA (reference sequence). Here the CDR3 reads CSARTGLASSYNSPLHF. CDR3 sequence (DNA): TGCAGTGCCCGGACAGGCCTAGCGAGCTCCTATAATTCACCCCTCCACTTT.

The rearrangement joins TRBV28 to TRBJ2-3, with 7 nucleotides matching TRBD2. Per the germline V gene, CDR1 is MDHEN and CDR2 is SYDVKM. V shed 2 bases and J 1 base; nucleotides not matched to a gene: 6. CDR3 size: 16 residues. CDR3 DNA: TGTGCCAGCAGTTTACTGCGGGAGTGGGGCACAGATACGCAGTATTTT. Its translation is CASSLLREWGTDTQYF. Full variable domain (outside the CDR3, taken from reference TRBV28 and TRBJ2-3): DVKVTQSSRYLVKRTGEKVFLECVQDMDHENMFWYRQDPGLGLRLIYFSYDVKMKEKGDIPEGYSVSREKKERFSLILESASTNQTSMYLCASSLLREWGTDTQYFGPGTRLTVL.

The gene calls are TRBV2 and TRBJ2-7; D is ambiguous. Germline V gives CDR1 SNHLY, CDR2 FYNNEI. The CDR3 consists of 15 residues. V dropped 2 bases and J dropped 0 bases, with 11 bases sitting between them. DNA of the CDR3: TGTGCCAGCAGTGAAAATAGCCTTATCTCCTACGAGCAGTACTTC. Its protein product is CASSENSLISYEQYF.

Many counts were recorded for this clonotype. The chain links TRBV7-9 to TRBJ1-1, with 7 bases that match TRBD1. From germline, CDR1 is SEHNR and CDR2 FQNEAQ (reference sequence). The CDR3 contains 15 residues. With 1 base clipped from V and 5 bases from J, the junction kept 7 bases outside the gene matches. For the CDR3, the DNA is TGTGCCAGCAGCTTAGATAGGGGGCTGGGGACTGAAGCTTTCTTT. It translates to CASSLDRGLGTEAFF.

This clonotype showed up many times. CDR3 amino acids: CASSLGSGGRYNEQFF. The CDR3 DNA reads as TGCGCCAGCAGCTTGGGTAGCGGGGGACGTTACAATGAGCAGTTCTTC. This chain links TRBV5-1 with TRBJ2-1, with 9 nucleotides matching TRBD2. V was pared by 0 bases and J by 4 bases, with 5 bases of the junction left unmatched. Looked up from germline, CDR1 is SGHRS and CDR2 is YFSETQ. The CDR3 is made up of 16 amino acids.

This clonotype was seen a handful of times. The chain recombines TRBV5-6 with TRBJ1-1; 10 positions agree with TRBD1. CDR1 and CDR2 (germline): SGHDT, YYEEEE. The CDR3 covers 16 residues. The V and J ends lost 3 bases and 0 bases, in that order; junction bases with no gene match: 5. As DNA, the CDR3 is TGTGCCAGCAGCTCAGGACAGGGGGGAATGAACACTGAAGCTTTCTTT. It yields the protein CASSSGQGGMNTEAFF. The full variable domain, its missing parts supplied by reference TRBV5-6 and TRBJ1-1, is DAGVTQSPTHLIKTRGQQVTLRCSPKSGHDTVSWYQQALGQGPQFIFQYYEEEERQRGNFPDRFSGHQFPNYSSELNVNALLLGDSALYLCASSSGQGGMNTEAFFGQGTRLTVV.

This clonotype was recorded once. This may be a read error, as it is one base from a much larger clone. The V call is TRBV11-2, the J call TRBJ2-5; possibly TRBD1 for D (5 bases). The germline gives CDR1 SGHAT, CDR2 FQNNGV. This CDR3 spans 14 amino acids. The CDR3 loop is CASSLSGAKEAQYF. Here the CDR3 DNA reads TGTGCCAGCAGCTTATCTGGGGCCAAAGAGGCCCAGTACTTC.